Below, one T cell receptor (beta chain) is given with its context. The data were taken from a study of blood T cell repertoires in COVID-19. Study details: Nucleic acid was either cDNA or gDNA, and it came from T cells, B-cell-depleted T cells, or PBMCs.

Produced via immunoSEQ multiplex PCR; TCRdb's table is partial and in-frame only. The sample lists over 150,000 clones, approximately 78% occurring once. V trimming: 6 bases; J trimming: 4 bases; junction bases outside the gene matches: 7. CDR1 is SGHTA and CDR2 is FQGNSA in the germline V gene. This CDR3 is 14 amino acids long. The participants were between roughly 18 and 89 years old and came from roughly 25 US areas. Donors in Cohort 3 counted as recovered after two negative PCRs, clearance, or symptom resolution. Sequences were obtained from PBMCs or T cells enriched from blood (not recorded which). This sequence was found in a woman in her 50s who had recovered from COVID-19. This sequence joins TRBV7-2 and TRBJ1-1, with 8 positions matching TRBD1. Here the CDR3 reads CASSLQGEGTEAFF. The DNA for the CDR3 is TGTGCCAGCAGTCTACAGGGGGAGGGCACTGAAGCTTTCTTT.